The clone carrying this T cell receptor (beta chain) was seen repeatedly, ten times or more. This sample was included in a study of T-cell reconstitution after alpha-beta-depleted transplantation in children. A TCRbeta library incorporating unique molecular identifiers was prepared. Each CDR3 protein is one row after TCRdb ran MiXCR on the PCR reads. The sample carries about 200,000 distinct CDR3 sequences, roughly 7.1% recorded once. This TCR was sampled from a boy aged 2 to 9 with acute lymphoblastic leukemia, due to receive a stem cell transplant. Specimen: PBMCs, collected before TCRalphabeta/CD19-depleted stem cell transplant.

The CDR3 DNA reads as TGTGCCAGCAGCAAAGGGACAGCGAACACCGGGGAGCTGTTTTTT. It yields the protein CASSKGTANTGELFF. This chain links TRBV21-1 with TRBJ2-2; TRBD1 is the table's D call and was not checked against the DNA. TRBV21-1 is a pseudogene locus. The CDR3 length is 15 residues.